The T cell receptor (beta chain) under discussion was sequenced for a study of cytomegalovirus exposure and HLA in healthy donors. Study-wide findings and caveats: The authors confirmed in vitro that a few CMV-associated chains were specific for CMV antigens.

The table came from immunoSEQ multiplex PCR; TCRdb's copy has only in-frame clones and leaves some out. The sample carries some 190,000 clones, roughly 86% recorded once. With regard to this clone: No antigen is known for it.

Separate from the approximately 670-subject first cohort was the approximately 120-subject validation cohort, to which the donors belonged. The sequence was obtained from a man aged 25-45 years in good health and CMV-seropositive. Sample: PBMCs.

The CDR3 coding sequence is TGTGCCAGTAGTCCAGCGAGACTAGCGGAAGAGACCCAGTACTTC. Its translation is CASSPARLAEETQYF. The chain employs TRBV19 and TRBJ2-5; TRBD2 agrees at 9 bases. The CDR3 is 15 residues long. Trimming took 5 bases from V and 3 from J; bases not matched to a gene: 7. Germline CDR1 is LNHDA and CDR2 is SQIVND (reference sequence).